This is a list of T cell receptor beta chains from one sample in a study of T-cell memory formation after mild COVID-19. TCRdb re-derived calls from the 5' RACE reads in MiXCR, one entry per CDR3 protein. The table includes some 86,000 distinct CDR3 sequences, nearly 25% detected once. The sequenced sample consisted of PBMCs or a T cell subset sorted from them (not recorded which). The receptors originated from a man between 18 and 29 years old who had mild COVID-19 (a few samples of this study predate the infection). Cell type and time point are not known. Both conserved end residues are part of each CDR3. The order of the fields is J gene, clone size, D gene, V gene, CDR3 DNA, CDR3 protein. A D gene is named only where the DNA matches it firmly. Size is omitted from some rows. Given values are once, few, many or a class for expanded clones.

>TRBJ2-5|NA|TRBD1|TRBV5-6
TGTGCCAGCAGCTTTACTCCAGGGGGCGGTGAGACCCAGTACTTC
CASSFTPGGGETQYF
>TRBJ2-7|few|TRBD2|TRBV12-3/TRBV12-4
TGTGCCAGCAGTTTCGCGGGCGGGGGCTACGAGCAGTACTTC
CASSFAGGGYEQYF
>TRBJ2-4|few|NA|TRBV12-3/TRBV12-4
TGTGCCAGCATCGGTTCGGACAAAAACATTCAGTACTTC
CASIGSDKNIQYF
>TRBJ2-1|NA|NA|TRBV4-3
TGCGCCAGCAGCAAACTCGACAGGAGCGACAATGAGCAGTTCTTC
CASSKLDRSDNEQFF
>TRBJ2-5|NA|NA|TRBV12-3/TRBV12-4
TGTGCCAGCAGTTCGGGGATAGCGACCCATTACTTC
CASSSGIATHYF
>TRBJ1-2|few|NA|TRBV7-2
TGTGCCAGCAGCTTAACGACGGGACGAGCCTATGGCTACACCTTC
CASSLTTGRAYGYTF
>TRBJ2-3|NA|NA|TRBV20-1
TGCAGTGCTGCCCCGACCTGGTGGGATACGCAGTATTTT
CSAAPTWWDTQYF
>TRBJ2-7|NA|NA|TRBV5-1
TGCGCCAGCAGCTTGGGGGCCAGCCCCTACGAGCAGTACTTC
CASSLGASPYEQYF
>TRBJ1-6|NA|NA|TRBV19
TGTGCCAGTAGCTCGGGCCTGCCTTCACCCCTCCACTTT
CASSSGLPSPLHF
>TRBJ1-2|NA|NA|TRBV14
TGTGCCAGCAGCCCGCGGACAGTCTATGGCTACACCTTC
CASSPRTVYGYTF
>TRBJ1-5|NA|NA|TRBV12-3/TRBV12-4
TGTGCCAGCTCGGGGACGGGATATAGCAATCAGCCCCAGCATTTT
CASSGTGYSNQPQHF
>TRBJ1-6|NA|NA|TRBV27
TGTGCCACCAAAACAGCGACGCTTTTGGATTCACCCCTCCACTTT
CATKTATLLDSPLHF
>TRBJ1-5|many|TRBD1|TRBV6-2/TRBV6-3
TGTGCCAGCACCAATGACAGGGGGCAAGATCAGCCCCAGCATTTT
CASTNDRGQDQPQHF
>TRBJ2-3|NA|TRBD2|TRBV4-1
TGCGCCAGCAGCCAAGGGCGGGGGGGCACAGATACGCAGTATTTT
CASSQGRGGTDTQYF
>TRBJ1-1|NA|NA|TRBV4-3
TGCGCCAGCAGCCCCTCTTACCGGGGGAACAGTGAAGCTTTCTTT
CASSPSYRGNSEAFF
>TRBJ2-1|NA|NA|TRBV13
TGTGCCAGCAGCTTAGGCGGGACTGACGAGGGTGAGCAGTTCTTC
CASSLGGTDEGEQFF
>TRBJ2-3|NA|NA|TRBV29-1
TGCAGCGTTGAGTGGACAGTCTCGGGGACAGATACGCAGTATTTT
CSVEWTVSGTDTQYF
>TRBJ2-7|few|NA|TRBV10-1
TGCGCCAGCAGCGCCGCGGGACACCCCTACGAGCAGTACTTC
CASSAAGHPYEQYF
>TRBJ2-1|many|NA|TRBV7-9
TGTGCCAGCAGCTTAGTAGGGGGAAACAATGAGCAGTTCTTC
CASSLVGGNNEQFF
>TRBJ1-5|NA|NA|TRBV6-5
TGTGCCAGCAGTTACTCGGCAGCCGTGGGCAATCAGCCCCAGCATTTT
CASSYSAAVGNQPQHF